This TCR beta chain originates from a study of T-cell reconstitution after alpha-beta-depleted transplantation in children. TCRbeta library preparation incorporated unique molecular identifiers. Using its own MiXCR run on the PCR reads, TCRdb lists one record per CDR3 protein. The table lists some 310,000 distinct CDR3 sequences, 23% of them singletons, with approximately 9.9% in the top ten. About this clonotype: Its antigen is as yet unknown.

Trimming took 9 bases from V and 5 from J; bases not matched to a gene: 10. This CDR3 has 14 amino acids. General observations from the study: From newly produced T cells came most of the T-cell counts and diversity one year after transplant. Reports say that about two months after transplant, the alpha-beta T cells came out of several hundred graft clones that had expanded. The study traced high day-60 TCRbeta diversity in some patients to surviving recipient T cells and thymic progenitors.

The TCR comes from a male patient younger than 18 who had a stem cell transplant for acute lymphoblastic leukemia, so the T cells may come from the graft donor. The sequencing here drew on PBMCs, mostly from graft donor cells, taken 180 days after TCRalphabeta/CD19-depleted stem cell transplant. This chain connects TRBV12-3 or TRBV12-4 to TRBJ2-5, with 9 nucleotides matching TRBD2. The DNA of the CDR3 is TGTGCCAGTGGGAGCGGGGGGCTCGGGGAGACCCAGTACTTC. This codes for CASGSGGLGETQYF.